This T cell receptor (beta chain) was retrieved from a study of cytomegalovirus exposure and HLA in healthy donors. The study ran its PCR with 60 Vbeta and 13 Jbeta primers. The assay was immunoSEQ multiplex PCR, and TCRdb's table has in-frame clones only and misses some. The sample comprises about 160,000 clones, approximately 79% of which are singletons, and roughly 7.1% rests with the top ten. On this clone itself: Its antigen is not known.

Germline V gene data show CDR1 as KGHSH and CDR2 as LQKENI. The length of the CDR3 is 14 residues. V was clipped by 6 bases and J by 5 bases, with 14 bases between them. Whole-study findings and limits: It was reportedly the case that the classifier diagnosed cytomegalovirus status with high specificity and sensitivity.

The sequence derives from a man aged 40-49 years in good health and CMV-seropositive. The chain couples TRBV18 to TRBJ2-1; a possible D gene is TRBD1 (6 bases). The specimen sequenced was PBMCs. Here the CDR3 DNA reads TGTGCCAGCTCCATCGGACAGACTGACAATGAGCAGTTCTTC. This sequence encodes CASSIGQTDNEQFF. Variable domain in full (rest from reference TRBV18 and TRBJ2-1): NAGVMQNPRHLVRRRGQEARLRCSPMKGHSHVYWYRQLPEEGLKFMVYLQKENIIDESGMPKERFSAEFPKEGPSILRIQQVVRGDSAAYFCASSIGQTDNEQFFGPGTRLTVL.